This T cell receptor beta chain comes out of a study of Graves' ophthalmopathy and Graves' hyperthyroidism. Trimming removed 2 bases from V and 0 bases from J, with 14 bases in between. CDR1 is SGHAT, CDR2 FQNNGV, per germline. The CDR3 loop spans 16 amino acids. This clonotype was counted ten times or more. As the template, RNA transcripts were used to amplify TCR beta CDR3 regions. The authors performed first-round RT-PCR with HTBI primers and then a second-round multiplex PCR. Using its own MiXCR run on the multiplex PCR reads, TCRdb lists one record per CDR3 protein. Of about half a million distinct CDR3 sequences in the sample, around an eighth were seen once.

The chain uses TRBV11-2 and TRBJ2-7; no firm D call. The TCR originated in a woman aged 30 to 39 with Graves' ophthalmopathy. The sample consisted of blood. CDR3 residues: CASSLYGKTSSYEQYF. Written as DNA, the CDR3 is TGTGCCAGCAGCTTATACGGAAAAACAAGCTCCTACGAGCAGTACTTC.